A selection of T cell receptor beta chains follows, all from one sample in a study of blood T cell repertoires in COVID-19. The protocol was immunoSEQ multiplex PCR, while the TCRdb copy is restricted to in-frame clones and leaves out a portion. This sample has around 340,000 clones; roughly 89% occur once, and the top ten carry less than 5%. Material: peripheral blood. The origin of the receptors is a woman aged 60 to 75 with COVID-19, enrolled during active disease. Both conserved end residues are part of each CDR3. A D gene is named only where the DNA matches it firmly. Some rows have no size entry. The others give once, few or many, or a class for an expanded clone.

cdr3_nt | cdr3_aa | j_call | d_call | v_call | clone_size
TGTGCCAGCAGCCAGGGACAGGGACGCTCACCCCTCCACTTT | CASSQGQGRSPLHF | TRBJ1-6 | TRBD1 | TRBV7-9 | -
TGTGCCACACGAGGGGGTCCTATCTACGAGCAGTACTTC | CATRGGPIYEQYF | TRBJ2-7 | - | TRBV6-5 | -
TGTGCCAGTAGTATATTCGGGGACAGGGGGCGCAGGAATCAGCCCCAGCATTTT | CASSIFGDRGRRNQPQHF | TRBJ1-5 | TRBD1 | TRBV19 | -
TGTGCCAGCAATCAGGGCGAGGATAGCTACACCTTC | CASNQGEDSYTF | TRBJ1-2 | - | TRBV6-6 | once
TGTGCCAGCAGCCAAATGACAGGGGATACTGAAGCTTTCTTT | CASSQMTGDTEAFF | TRBJ1-1 | TRBD1 | TRBV2 | once
TGTGCCAGCAGCTTAGCGCGGGGGGTCATGGCCAATGAGCAGTTCTTC | CASSLARGVMANEQFF | TRBJ2-1 | TRBD2 | TRBV7-6 | -
TGTGCCAGCTCACCACCTGGGGGGATGAACACTGAAGCTTTCTTT | CASSPPGGMNTEAFF | TRBJ1-1 | - | TRBV18 | -
TGTGCCATCAGTGAGCGCCACGATGGTCACGGTGAAGCTTTCTTT | CAISERHDGHGEAFF | TRBJ1-1 | - | TRBV10-3 | -
TGCGCCAGCAGCCCAGGGCCGGCGACTAGCGGGGGGCCCTTCACAGATACGCAGTATTTT | CASSPGPATSGGPFTDTQYF | TRBJ2-3 | TRBD2 | TRBV5-1 | -
TGTGCCAGCAGCTCCCGGGGCGGGGGCCAAGAGACCCAGTACTTC | CASSSRGGGQETQYF | TRBJ2-5 | TRBD2 | TRBV5-4 | -
TGCGCCAGCAGCCACCGACAGGGCTTGGGGGGCTACACCTTC | CASSHRQGLGGYTF | TRBJ1-2 | TRBD1 | TRBV4-1 | -
TGTGCCAGCAGCCACCTGGGGGGGACTGGCAACACCATATATTTT | CASSHLGGTGNTIYF | TRBJ1-3 | - | TRBV3-1/TRBV3-2 | -
TGTGCCATCAGTGAGCCATTGTCAGGGCTTCCCTATGGCTACACCTTC | CAISEPLSGLPYGYTF | TRBJ1-2 | - | TRBV10-3 | -
TGTGCCAGCAGCCCGCGGGTGATAGATAGGCACACTGAAGCTTTCTTT | CASSPRVIDRHTEAFF | TRBJ1-1 | - | TRBV5-6 | -
TGTGCCAGCAGTAACAGGGGGCTAAATGGCTACACCTTC | CASSNRGLNGYTF | TRBJ1-2 | TRBD1 | TRBV2 | -
TGTGCCAGCGGCCGGGGGGGCACAGATACGCAGTATTTT | CASGRGGTDTQYF | TRBJ2-3 | TRBD2 | TRBV6-4 | -
TGCGCCAGCAGCTATGAAATGCGGATGAACACTGAAGCTTTCTTT | CASSYEMRMNTEAFF | TRBJ1-1 | - | TRBV5-1 | -
TGTGCCAGCAGCTCCTCACAGGGATTTCGCACTGAAGCTTTCTTT | CASSSSQGFRTEAFF | TRBJ1-1 | - | TRBV5-4 | -
TGTGCCAGCAGCGCGACGACACCATACACCGGGGAGCTGTTTTTT | CASSATTPYTGELFF | TRBJ2-2 | - | TRBV25-1 | -
TGTGCCAGCATCCCTCTGAGGAGGAATTCACCCCTCCACTTT | CASIPLRRNSPLHF | TRBJ1-6 | - | TRBV7-9 | few
TGTGCCAGCCCCACGAGTCCTCTTAAGGGGGCCGACGAGCAGTACTTC | CASPTSPLKGADEQYF | TRBJ2-7 | TRBD1 | TRBV2 | -
TGTGCCAGCACGATGGACAGGAACTATGGCTACACCTTC | CASTMDRNYGYTF | TRBJ1-2 | TRBD1 | TRBV2 | -
TGTGCCAGTAGCACAGGGGGACCCTCACCCCTCCACTTT | CASSTGGPSPLHF | TRBJ1-6 | TRBD1 | TRBV19 | -
TGTGCCAGCAGTGAACGACAGGGTGGTGACGTCCTGACTTTC | CASSERQGGDVLTF | TRBJ2-6 | TRBD1 | TRBV6-1 | once
TGTGCCAGCAGTCTACTTAGACCGGGACAGGAGATTTTCAATGAGCAGTTCTTC | CASSLLRPGQEIFNEQFF | TRBJ2-1 | TRBD1 | TRBV6-6 | -
TGTGCCAGTGTGTTGCAGATGAACACTGAAGCTTTCTTT | CASVLQMNTEAFF | TRBJ1-1 | - | TRBV6-5 | -
TGCGCCAGCAGCACGGAGGGCCTCCCCGGGGACACCATATATTTT | CASSTEGLPGDTIYF | TRBJ1-3 | - | TRBV5-1 | -
TGTGCCAGCTCACCAATAGTGAACACTGAAGCTTTCTTT | CASSPIVNTEAFF | TRBJ1-1 | - | TRBV18 | -
TGTGCCAGCAGTTACGGGCCTCAGCCCCAGCATTTT | CASSYGPQPQHF | TRBJ1-5 | - | TRBV6-2/TRBV6-3 | -
TGTGCCAGCAGGTTGACAGGGAACTATGGCTACACCTTC | CASRLTGNYGYTF | TRBJ1-2 | TRBD1 | TRBV5-6 | -
TGTGCCAGCAGCCCGCCACCGACAGGGGTAGAGACCCAGTACTTC | CASSPPPTGVETQYF | TRBJ2-5 | TRBD1 | TRBV5-4 | -
TGTGCCAGCAGCTTAACACAGGATTTAAACACCATATATTTT | CASSLTQDLNTIYF | TRBJ1-3 | - | TRBV7-9 | -
TGTGCCAGCAGCGACAGGGGGCAAAATTCACCCCTCCACTTT | CASSDRGQNSPLHF | TRBJ1-6 | TRBD1 | TRBV6-6 | -
TGTGCCAGCAGTTTGAAGCCTAACTATGGCTACACCTTC | CASSLKPNYGYTF | TRBJ1-2 | - | TRBV28 | once
TGTGCCAGCAACGACTATAAGGGGGCTAGAGGCACAGATACGCAGTATTTT | CASNDYKGARGTDTQYF | TRBJ2-3 | TRBD1 | TRBV27 | -
TGTGCCAGCAGCTTGGGCCTGCACTTCTACACCTTC | CASSLGLHFYTF | TRBJ1-2 | - | TRBV7-9 | -